A single sample gave rise to the 23 T cell receptor beta chains below, sequenced in a study of cytomegalovirus exposure and HLA in healthy donors. PCR was performed using 60 Vbeta and 13 Jbeta primers. Here immunoSEQ multiplex PCR was the method, and the copy in TCRdb shows in-frame clones only, minus some. The sample holds about 130,000 clones, 70% to 80% seen once. What was sequenced was PBMCs. Receptors originate from a young man in good health and CMV-seronegative.

The table lists this clone with a count of one. This chain connects TRBV30 to TRBJ2-3; perhaps TRBD2 as D (7 bases). CDR1 is GTSNPN and CDR2 is SVGIG in the germline V gene (reference sequence). The CDR3 runs to 15 residues. V was cut by 3 bases and J by 1 base, with 14 bases left in between. The CDR3 coding sequence is TGTGCCTGGAGCCTAGGAGGGGGGGGCACAGATACGCAGTATTTT. It codes for CAWSLGGGGTDTQYF.

This clone was observed once. As DNA, the CDR3 is TGCGCCAGCAGCTTGGTATTAGCGGGAGAGGTTGAGCAGTTCTTC. It translates to CASSLVLAGEVEQFF. The chain is built from TRBV5-1 and TRBJ2-1; the match to TRBD2 covers 9 bases. The length of the CDR3 is 15 residues. Looked up from germline, CDR1 is SGHRS and CDR2 is YFSETQ. J gave up 9 bases and V 0 bases, and 7 bases lay outside the gene matches.

The chain joins TRBV6-5 to TRBJ1-5; D not certain. V lost 5 bases and J 1 base, leaving 12 bases between the germline ends. The CDR3 spans 15 residues. Germline CDR1 and CDR2: MNHEY and SVGAGI. This CDR3 is CASSVRPGSNQPQHF. For the CDR3, the DNA is TGTGCCAGCAGTGTTCGGCCCGGGAGCAATCAGCCCCAGCATTTT.

The V gene is TRBV9, the J gene TRBJ2-1, with a weak D call TRBD2 (5 bases). Trimming removed 0 bases at V and 0 bases at J, with 13 bases between. The CDR3 length is 17 residues. In germline, CDR1 is SGDLS, CDR2 YYNGEE. CDR3 region: CASSVDDPGSSYNEQFF. The CDR3 DNA is TGTGCCAGCAGCGTAGACGATCCGGGGAGCTCCTACAATGAGCAGTTCTTC.

V is TRBV13 and J is TRBJ2-1, with 10 positions matching TRBD2. Trimming took 5 bases from V and 1 from J; bases not matched to a gene: 5. The CDR3 runs to 16 residues. Germline V CDR1 and CDR2: PRHDT, FYEKMQ (reference sequence). The CDR3 reads CASSVSGRRSYNEQFF. In DNA form, the CDR3 reads TGTGCCAGCAGCGTTAGCGGGAGGAGGTCCTACAATGAGCAGTTCTTC.

The chain has TRBV28 and TRBJ1-2, with D maybe TRBD1 (6 bases). Germline V gene data show CDR1 as MDHEN and CDR2 as SYDVKM. The CDR3 spans 14 residues. With 4 bases removed from V and 4 bases from J, the gap between germline ends came to 13 bases. DNA of the CDR3: TGTGCCAGCAGTTCGGGGGGGCAGCTCTATGGCTACACCTTC. Amino acid sequence: CASSSGGQLYGYTF.

The chain couples TRBV30 to TRBJ2-1, with 7 bases matching TRBD1. After removal of 2 bases from V and 9 bases from J, the junction contained 4 bases not matched to a gene. CDR3 length: 12 amino acids. Germline assignment: CDR1 GTSNPN and CDR2 SVGIG (reference sequence). CDR3 in DNA: TGTGCCTGGAGTACAGGGGCCCTTGAGCAGTTCTTC. It codes for CAWSTGALEQFF.

V gene TRBV27 combines with J gene TRBJ1-1, with D unclear. Trimming removed 3 bases from V and 1 base from J, with 6 bases in between. Germline loops: CDR1 MNHEY, CDR2 SMNVEV (reference sequence). This CDR3 contains 13 residues. CDR3 DNA sequence: TGTGCCAGCAGTTTTAGCAGGAACACTGAAGCTTTCTTT. This codes for CASSFSRNTEAFF.

The rearrangement uses TRBV28 and TRBJ1-4; D is possibly TRBD1 (5 bases). V dropped 6 bases and J dropped 0 bases, with 11 bases sitting between them. Germline V gives CDR1 MDHEN, CDR2 SYDVKM. CDR3 size: 15 residues. The CDR3 nucleotides are TGTGCCAGCAGGCTAGGACAAGCAACTAATGAAAAACTGTTTTTT. Protein sequence: CASRLGQATNEKLFF. The full variable domain, with the rest looked up from reference TRBV28 and TRBJ1-4, is DVKVTQSSRYLVKRTGEKVFLECVQDMDHENMFWYRQDPGLGLRLIYFSYDVKMKEKGDIPEGYSVSREKKERFSLILESASTNQTSMYLCASRLGQATNEKLFFGSGTQLSVL.

The rearrangement uses TRBV30 and TRBJ1-1; no reliable D call. V lost 1 base, J lost 2 bases, and 14 bases lay in between. Germline V gene sequence: CDR1 GTSNPN, CDR2 SVGIG (reference sequence). The CDR3 has 15 amino acids. In DNA form, the CDR3 reads TGTGCCTGGAGTGCCACCCCCTCCAGAAACACTGAAGCTTTCTTT. It translates to CAWSATPSRNTEAFF.

This clone was seen a handful of times. V and J are TRBV10-3 and TRBJ2-5; D unclear. Trimming stripped 6 bases from V and 2 bases from J, with 10 bases between. Germline V gene sequence: CDR1 ENHRY, CDR2 SYGVKD. The CDR3 totals 13 residues. CDR3 sequence (DNA): TGTGCCATCAGGGTCGGGTCTCAAGAGACCCAGTACTTC. It encodes CAIRVGSQETQYF.

The J gene is TRBJ1-5, the V gene TRBV19, with 8 bases identical to TRBD1. The germline CDR1 and CDR2 sequences are LNHDA and SQIVND (reference sequence). The ends lost 2 bases at V and 5 bases at J; junction bases unmatched: 8. The CDR3 is 16 residues long. For the CDR3, the DNA is TGTGCCAGTAGTATAATGGGACAGGTGGACGATCAGCCCCAGCATTTT. It encodes CASSIMGQVDDQPQHF.

The V and J genes are TRBV7-9 and TRBJ2-7; tentatively, D is TRBD2 (6 bases). CDR3 size: 12 residues. The V end was cut by 5 bases, the J end by 7 bases, with 12 bases between. The germline V gene encodes CDR1 SEHNR and CDR2 FQNEAQ (reference sequence). The CDR3 loop reads CASSGTAFEQYF. The CDR3 nucleotides read TGTGCCAGCAGCGGGACTGCCTTTGAGCAGTACTTC.

The genes are TRBV15 and TRBJ1-1; 8 bases line up with TRBD1. The CDR3 loop spans 15 amino acids. Germline loops: CDR1 LNHNV, CDR2 YYDKDF (reference sequence). Trimming cost V 0 bases and J 7 bases; bases outside gene matches: 7. The CDR3 bases are TGTGCCACCAGCAGAGATAGGGGGACAGGAGGTGAAGCTTTCTTT. Amino acid sequence: CATSRDRGTGGEAFF.

The chain links TRBV5-1 to TRBJ1-2; maybe TRBD1 (6 bases). V was shortened by 4 bases and J by 2 bases, with 15 bases between the two germline ends. The CDR3 is 15 amino acids. Germline V gene lookup returns CDR1 SGHRS and CDR2 YFSETQ. The CDR3 nucleotides are TGCGCCAGCAGCCCCGGGACAACCCGCAACTATGGCTACACCTTC. It encodes CASSPGTTRNYGYTF.

The chain couples TRBV5-4 to TRBJ2-1; 9 bases map to TRBD2. This CDR3 has 16 residues. CDR1 is SGHNT and CDR2 is YYREEE in the germline V gene (reference sequence). The V gene end was trimmed by 4 bases and the J gene end by 9 bases; junction bases not matched to a gene: 14. CDR3 residues: CASSPPAGGPVVEQFF. The DNA of the CDR3 is TGTGCCAGCAGCCCCCCAGCGGGAGGCCCAGTGGTTGAGCAGTTCTTC.

The chain uses TRBV28 and TRBJ2-3; D is undetermined. The CDR3 length is 12 residues. The V end lost 3 bases, the J end lost 6 bases, and 7 bases lay between the germline ends. Germline lookup yields CDR1 MDHEN and CDR2 SYDVKM. The CDR3 DNA follows: TGTGCCAGCAGTTTTAGCTGGGATACGCAGTATTTT. Translated: CASSFSWDTQYF.

This clone was recorded only once. CDR3 region: CASSTRADYEQYF. The CDR3 coding sequence is TGTGCCAGTAGTACCCGAGCGGACTACGAGCAGTACTTC. The chain joins TRBV19 to TRBJ2-7, with D possibly being TRBD2 (5 bases). The germline V gene encodes CDR1 LNHDA and CDR2 SQIVND (reference sequence). This CDR3 region has 13 residues. V lost 4 bases and J lost 3, with 10 bases in between.

The chain links TRBV5-1 to TRBJ1-1; D is unclear. Germline V gene data show CDR1 as SGHRS and CDR2 as YFSETQ. CDR3 length equals 13 residues. Trimming removed 1 base from V and 0 bases from J, with 4 bases in between. The CDR3 here is CASSLSVNTEAFF. CDR3 in DNA: TGCGCCAGCAGCTTGTCAGTGAACACTGAAGCTTTCTTT.

This clone showed up just once. The CDR3 DNA is TGTGCCAGCAGCGCAAGACCCGGGACTAGCGGGAGAAGGGTCGCCGGGGAGCTGTTTTTT. It encodes CASSARPGTSGRRVAGELFF. The V gene is TRBV7-8, the J gene TRBJ2-2, with 14 positions matching TRBD2. V lost 5 bases to trimming and J lost 6 bases; unmatched junction nucleotides: 17. The CDR3 length is 20 residues. In germline, CDR1 is SGHVS, CDR2 FQNEAQ.

This CDR3 is CATQRPVLYEQYF. The CDR3 nucleotides are TGTGCCACTCAGAGGCCAGTCCTCTACGAGCAGTACTTC. The V call is TRBV6-5, the J call TRBJ2-7; D remains unclear. The CDR3 contains 13 residues. The germline V and J ends were trimmed by 10 bases and 3 bases, with 16 bases remaining between them. CDR1 and CDR2 (germline): MNHEY, SVGAGI.

The chain combines TRBV5-1 with TRBJ1-1; no firm D call. The germline V gene has CDR1 SGHRS and CDR2 YFSETQ. Deletions cut 3 bases from V and 1 base from J, with 16 bases between. This CDR3 is built from 16 residues. CDR3 DNA: TGCGCCAGCAGCTCCGACTACATAGCCCAGAACACTGAAGCTTTCTTT. It is translated as CASSSDYIAQNTEAFF.

The chain carries TRBV5-6 and TRBJ2-2; D perhaps matches TRBD2 (6 bases). V was pared by 4 bases and J by 2 bases, with 12 bases between. This CDR3 contains 15 residues. Germline V CDR1 and CDR2: SGHDT, YYEEEE. The CDR3 DNA sequence: TGTGCCAGCAGCCCAGGGACTCATAACACCGGGGAGCTGTTTTTT. Its protein is CASSPGTHNTGELFF. Together with reference TRBV5-6 and TRBJ2-2, the CDR3 gives the full variable domain: DAGVTQSPTHLIKTRGQQVTLRCSPKSGHDTVSWYQQALGQGPQFIFQYYEEEERQRGNFPDRFSGHQFPNYSSELNVNALLLGDSALYLCASSPGTHNTGELFFGEGSRLTVL.